Below, 20 T cell receptor beta chains from the same sample are listed, as sequenced in a study of beta chain features in type 1 diabetes. These receptors' antigens are unknown. Expressed TCRB transcripts were sequenced because the entire RNA isolate underwent reverse transcription. Sequenced by immunoSEQ multiplex PCR; TCRdb stores in-frame clones only, minus some. The sample carries about 700,000 clones, around 15% recorded once. General study points: For Type 1 diabetes patients, all four CD4+ subsets carried TCRB CDR3s that were moderately but significantly shorter.

Sequencing was performed on naive CD4+ T cells from blood. Every receptor here comes from a man aged 18 to 35 with type 1 diabetes.

The sample holds a few counts of this clone. J is TRBJ1-2 and V is TRBV18, with no clear D. CDR1 is KGHSH and CDR2 is LQKENI in the germline V gene. V was pared by 0 bases and J by 4 bases, with 9 bases between. The CDR3 consists of 14 residues. The CDR3 DNA is TGTGCCAGCTCACCACCAGAGACGGCCTATGGCTACACCTTC. This gives the protein CASSPPETAYGYTF. The complete variable domain, with remaining parts taken from reference TRBV18 and TRBJ1-2, reads NAGVMQNPRHLVRRRGQEARLRCSPMKGHSHVYWYRQLPEEGLKFMVYLQKENIIDESGMPKERFSAEFPKEGPSILRIQQVVRGDSAAYFCASSPPETAYGYTFGSGTRLTVV.

This clone was observed a handful of times. The chain links TRBV7-3 to TRBJ2-4; D not resolved. Germline V gives CDR1 SGHTA, CDR2 FQGTGA. V was trimmed by 2 bases and J by 9 bases, leaving 8 bases between them. The CDR3 length is 12 residues. The CDR3 nucleotides are TGTGCCAGCAGCTTAGGATCGGGCATTCAGTACTTC. Translating it yields CASSLGSGIQYF.

The chain uses TRBV7-9 and TRBJ2-5, with TRBD2 identical over 11 bases. Trimming removed 2 bases from V and 7 bases from J; junction bases left unmatched: 0. The germline V gene encodes CDR1 SEHNR and CDR2 FQNEAQ (reference sequence). This CDR3 is built from 13 residues. CDR3 sequence: CASSLLAGGTQYF. The CDR3 DNA reads TGTGCCAGCAGCTTACTAGCGGGGGGGACCCAGTACTTC.

This clone occurred a few times. The chain links TRBV19 to TRBJ1-2; TRBD1 aligns across 10 bases. Germline loops: CDR1 LNHDA, CDR2 SQIVND (reference sequence). With V trimmed by 7 bases and J by 3 bases, 5 bases remained unmatched. This CDR3 region has 14 residues. CDR3 protein: CASTSDRGDYGYTF. The CDR3 nucleotides are TGTGCCAGTACCTCGGACAGGGGGGACTATGGCTACACCTTC.

The rearrangement joins TRBV27 to TRBJ2-3; unclear D gene. The V and J ends lost 4 bases and 2 bases respectively, with 13 bases between them. In germline, CDR1 is MNHEY, CDR2 SMNVEV (reference sequence). The CDR3 runs to 15 residues. The DNA for the CDR3 is TGTGCCAGCAGTTCCCCGGACCCGTCCACAGATACGCAGTATTTT. As protein: CASSSPDPSTDTQYF.

This clone was found a few times. The chain employs TRBV28 and TRBJ1-5; D is unclear. Per the germline V gene, CDR1 is MDHEN and CDR2 is SYDVKM. Between the trimmed V and J ends, which lost 3 bases and 2 bases, there was a span of 8 bases. The CDR3 has 14 residues. The CDR3 sequence: CASSFWSGNQPQHF. In nucleotides, the CDR3 is TGTGCCAGCAGTTTCTGGTCGGGCAATCAGCCCCAGCATTTT.

This clone was picked up a small number of times. The rearrangement links TRBV5-1 to TRBJ2-1, with 7 bases identical to TRBD1. In germline, CDR1 is SGHRS, CDR2 YFSETQ. The CDR3 has 14 amino acids. V was pared by 5 bases and J by 2 bases, with 4 bases of the junction left unmatched. In DNA form, the CDR3 reads TGCGCCAGCAGTGGGGGACAGCCCTACAATGAGCAGTTCTTC. As protein: CASSGGQPYNEQFF.

CDR3 sequence: CAWSNIGGPLHF. The DNA for the CDR3 is TGTGCCTGGAGTAACATCGGGGGACCCCTCCACTTT. This chain joins TRBV30 and TRBJ1-6; maybe TRBD1 (5 bases). V was cut by 2 bases and J by 12 bases, with 11 bases left in between. This CDR3 contains 12 residues. Germline V gene data show CDR1 as GTSNPN and CDR2 as SVGIG (reference sequence).

A few counts support this clone. The chain joins TRBV2 to TRBJ2-3; D is uncertain. The CDR3 spans 13 residues. Germline V gene sequence: CDR1 SNHLY, CDR2 FYNNEI. V gave up 2 bases and J gave up 5 bases, with 8 bases separating them. CDR3 protein: CASSESRGDTQYF. CDR3 DNA: TGTGCCAGCAGTGAAAGTCGCGGAGATACGCAGTATTTT.

The CDR3 DNA sequence: TGCGCCAGCAGCTTCTACAACTCCTACGAGCAGTACTTC. This translates into CASSFYNSYEQYF. The chain links TRBV5-1 to TRBJ2-7; D unclear. The CDR3 contains 13 residues. The V gene lost 2 bases and the J gene lost 0 bases, with 6 bases spanning the gap. The germline V gene has CDR1 SGHRS and CDR2 YFSETQ.

In this sample, this clone turned up a few times. This chain links TRBV4-1 with TRBJ2-3, with 8 bases fitting TRBD2. Germline CDR1 reads MGHRA; CDR2 reads YSYEKL. V gave up 1 base and J gave up 3 bases; unmatched junction bases: 3. The CDR3 sequence is 15 residues long. The CDR3 DNA reads as TGCGCCAGCAGCCAAGCGGGGGGGCCAACAGATACGCAGTATTTT. Protein sequence: CASSQAGGPTDTQYF.

CDR3 coding DNA: TGTGCCAGTATGGACAGAGTCTCACCCCTCCACTTT. It is translated as CASMDRVSPLHF. The rearrangement joins TRBV19 to TRBJ1-6, with D possibly being TRBD1 (6 bases). The CDR3 runs to 12 residues. The V and J ends lost 7 bases and 10 bases respectively, with 11 bases between them. Germline CDR1 is LNHDA and CDR2 is SQIVND (reference sequence).

The chain employs TRBV5-1 and TRBJ1-3; D unclear. Germline CDR1 reads SGHRS; CDR2 reads YFSETQ. This CDR3 is 15 amino acids long. V dropped 0 bases and J dropped 2 bases, with 9 bases sitting between them. CDR3 nucleotide sequence: TGCGCCAGCAGCTTGGCCGGAGATACTGGAAACACCATATATTTT. Protein: CASSLAGDTGNTIYF. The variable domain in full, with the rest retrieved from reference TRBV5-1 and TRBJ1-3, is KAGVTQTPRYLIKTRGQQVTLSCSPISGHRSVSWYQQTPGQGLQFLFEYFSETQRNKGNFPGRFSGRQFSNSRSEMNVSTLELGDSALYLCASSLAGDTGNTIYFGEGSWLTVV.

The chain's CDR3 is CASSTYTVDYNEQFF. The CDR3 DNA follows: TGTGCCAGCAGCACCTATACGGTCGATTACAATGAGCAGTTCTTC. This chain joins TRBV7-3 and TRBJ2-1; D is ambiguous. CDR1 SGHTA and CDR2 FQGTGA come from the germline V gene. The CDR3 is made up of 15 amino acids. V lost 5 bases and J lost 4, with 15 bases in between.

This clone appeared a few times. The chain couples TRBV18 to TRBJ1-4; D is unclear. The V gene lost 3 bases and the J gene lost 0 bases, with 8 bases spanning the gap. This CDR3 is built from 15 residues. CDR1 is KGHSH and CDR2 is LQKENI in the germline V gene. The DNA for the CDR3 is TGTGCCAGCTCACCCCGACCCGCAACTAATGAAAAACTGTTTTTT. This codes for CASSPRPATNEKLFF. Full variable domain (rest looked up from reference TRBV18 and TRBJ1-4): NAGVMQNPRHLVRRRGQEARLRCSPMKGHSHVYWYRQLPEEGLKFMVYLQKENIIDESGMPKERFSAEFPKEGPSILRIQQVVRGDSAAYFCASSPRPATNEKLFFGSGTQLSVL.

V is TRBV25-1 and J is TRBJ1-5, with TRBD1 as a possible D gene (6 bases). V was clipped by 10 bases and J by 6 bases, with 13 bases between them. The CDR3 runs 12 residues. Germline V gene sequence: CDR1 MGHDK, CDR2 SYGVNS. CDR3 region: CATSQGSQPQHF. CDR3 nucleotide sequence: TGTGCCACCTCACAGGGTTCTCAGCCCCAGCATTTT.

This clone has a handful of counts. The gene calls are TRBV7-2 and TRBJ2-1; possibly TRBD2 for D (6 bases). The germline V gene encodes CDR1 SGHTA and CDR2 FQGNSA. V lost 0 bases to trimming and J lost 8 bases, with 8 bases between them. The CDR3 extends over 13 amino acids. The CDR3 nucleotides read TGTGCCAGCAGCTTAGCGGAGGGCGATGAGCAGTTCTTC. This gives the protein CASSLAEGDEQFF.

This chain connects TRBV7-2 to TRBJ1-1; TRBD1 might be the D (6 bases). The germline gives CDR1 SGHTA, CDR2 FQGNSA. The V end was cut by 4 bases, the J end by 6 bases, with 21 bases between. The CDR3 is 16 amino acids. The CDR3 sequence is CASSSYQTGRWAEAFF. For the CDR3, the DNA is TGTGCCAGCAGCTCCTACCAAACAGGGAGGTGGGCTGAAGCTTTCTTT.

The rearrangement joins TRBV29-1 to TRBJ1-2; D unresolved. The CDR3 covers 14 residues. Trimming left V 6 bases short and J 4 bases short, with 18 bases between. CDR1 is SQVTM and CDR2 is ANQGSEA in the germline V gene. CDR3 in DNA: TGCAGCGTCGCCCCGCGGTTAATCCCCTATGGCTACACCTTC. Translated, it gives CSVAPRLIPYGYTF.

This clone has just a few counts. The chain is built from TRBV5-1 and TRBJ2-7, with 9 bases matching TRBD1. The V segment lost 4 bases and the J segment 4 bases; nucleotides outside the gene matches: 6. Germline V gene sequence: CDR1 SGHRS, CDR2 YFSETQ. The CDR3 covers 14 residues. The CDR3 DNA sequence: TGCGCCAGCAGCCGGGACAGGGCTTTGTACGAGCAGTACTTC. It encodes CASSRDRALYEQYF.